This record concerns one T cell receptor (beta chain) sequence. Its specificity is not known. This record belongs to a study of CD8 T cells in ankylosing spondylitis. Each CDR3 protein gets one entry after TCRdb re-called the 5' RACE reads with MiXCR. The sample records 250,000 to 300,000 distinct CDR3 sequences, about 19% being singletons. The study's findings and limits: Relatively scarce in peripheral blood, disease-linked clones were CD8+.

This TCR derives from a male donor with ankylosing spondylitis or in good health (not recorded which). Source material: blood, either unsorted or a sorted T cell fraction (not recorded which).

The CDR3 is CASSLSAGGAAAQYF. For the CDR3, the DNA is TGTGCCAGCAGTTTATCAGCGGGAGGGGCAGCTGCGCAGTATTTT. The genes are TRBV27 and TRBJ2-3, with 10 bases matching TRBD2. The CDR3 is 15 amino acids. The germline V gene encodes CDR1 MNHEY and CDR2 SMNVEV (reference sequence). Germline trimming cut 0 bases from V and 10 bases from J; bases unmatched to any gene: 7.